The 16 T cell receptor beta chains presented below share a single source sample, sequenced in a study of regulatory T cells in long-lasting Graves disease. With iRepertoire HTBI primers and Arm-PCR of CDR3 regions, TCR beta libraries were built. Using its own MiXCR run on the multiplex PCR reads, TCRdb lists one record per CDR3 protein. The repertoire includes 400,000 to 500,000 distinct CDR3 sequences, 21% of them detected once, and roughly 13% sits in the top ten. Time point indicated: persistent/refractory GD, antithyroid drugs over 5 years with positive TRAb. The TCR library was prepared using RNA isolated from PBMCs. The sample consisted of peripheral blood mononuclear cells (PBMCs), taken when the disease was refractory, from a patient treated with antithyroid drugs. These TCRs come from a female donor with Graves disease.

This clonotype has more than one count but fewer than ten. CDR3 sequence reads: CASSVGAGELDTQYF. Here the CDR3 DNA reads TGTGCCAGCAGCGTAGGGGCGGGAGAGCTAGATACGCAGTATTTT. V usage is TRBV9 and J usage is TRBJ2-3; TRBD2 matches at 7 bases. Germline V gene data show CDR1 as SGDLS and CDR2 as YYNGEE. The junction had 6 bases not matched to a gene; V was cut back by 0 bases and J by 5 bases. The length of the CDR3 is 15 residues. The full variable domain, rest sourced from reference TRBV9 and TRBJ2-3, is DSGVTQTPKHLITATGQRVTLRCSPRSGDLSVYWYQQSLDQGLQFLIQYYNGEERAKGNILERFSAQQFPDLHSELNLSSLELGDSALYFCASSVGAGELDTQYFGPGTRLTVL.

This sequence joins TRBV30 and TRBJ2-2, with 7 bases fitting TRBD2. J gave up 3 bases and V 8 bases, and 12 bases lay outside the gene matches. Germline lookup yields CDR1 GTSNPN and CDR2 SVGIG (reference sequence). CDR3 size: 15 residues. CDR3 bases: TGTGCCCGGGGGGAAGACGCGGGACACACCGGGGAGCTGTTTTTT. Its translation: CARGEDAGHTGELFF.

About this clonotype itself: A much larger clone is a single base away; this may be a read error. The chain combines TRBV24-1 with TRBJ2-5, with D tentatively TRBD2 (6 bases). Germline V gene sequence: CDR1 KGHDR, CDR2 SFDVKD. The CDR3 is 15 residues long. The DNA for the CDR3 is TGTGCCACCAGTGACCCGGCGGGAACCGGAGAGACCCGGTACTTC. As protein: CATSDPAGTGETRYF.

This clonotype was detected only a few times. The CDR3 reads CASSSLGGELFF. Here the CDR3 DNA reads TGTGCCAGCAGTTCCCTTGGCGGGGAGCTGTTTTTT. V is TRBV27 and J is TRBJ2-2, with D unclear. V lost 4 bases, J lost 7 bases, and 7 bases lay in between. The CDR3 has 12 amino acids. Germline assignment: CDR1 MNHEY and CDR2 SMNVEV (reference sequence).

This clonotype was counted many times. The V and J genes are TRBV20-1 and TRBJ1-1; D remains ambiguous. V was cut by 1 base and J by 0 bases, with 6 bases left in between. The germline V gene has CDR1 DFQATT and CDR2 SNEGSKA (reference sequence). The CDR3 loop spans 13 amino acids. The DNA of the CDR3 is TGCAGTGCTAGAGGGCGGATGAACACTGAAGCTTTCTTT. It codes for CSARGRMNTEAFF.

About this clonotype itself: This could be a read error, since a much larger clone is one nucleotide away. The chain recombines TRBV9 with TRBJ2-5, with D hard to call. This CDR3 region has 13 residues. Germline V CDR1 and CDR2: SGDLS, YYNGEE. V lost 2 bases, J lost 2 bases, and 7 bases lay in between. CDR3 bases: TGTGCCAGCAGCGTCTGCGAACAAGAGACCCAGTACTTC. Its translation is CASSVCEQETQYF. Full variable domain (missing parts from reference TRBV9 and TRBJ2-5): DSGVTQTPKHLITATGQRVTLRCSPRSGDLSVYWYQQSLDQGLQFLIQYYNGEERAKGNILERFSAQQFPDLHSELNLSSLELGDSALYFCASSVCEQETQYFGPGTRLLVL.

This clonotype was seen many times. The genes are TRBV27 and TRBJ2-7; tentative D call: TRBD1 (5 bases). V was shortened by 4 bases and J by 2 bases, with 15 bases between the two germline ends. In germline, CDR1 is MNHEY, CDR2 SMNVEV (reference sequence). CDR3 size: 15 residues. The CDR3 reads CASSSLVGPPYEQYF. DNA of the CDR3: TGTGCCAGCAGTTCCCTAGTGGGGCCCCCCTACGAGCAGTACTTC.

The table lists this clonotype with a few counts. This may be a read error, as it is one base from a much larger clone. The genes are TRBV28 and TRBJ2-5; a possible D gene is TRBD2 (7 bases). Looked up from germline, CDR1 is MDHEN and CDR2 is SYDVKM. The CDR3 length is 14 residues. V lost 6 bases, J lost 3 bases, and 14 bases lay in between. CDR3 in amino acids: CASSLKGGEETQYF. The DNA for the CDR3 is TGTGCCAGCAGCCTCAAGGGGGGGGAAGAGACCCAGTACTTC.

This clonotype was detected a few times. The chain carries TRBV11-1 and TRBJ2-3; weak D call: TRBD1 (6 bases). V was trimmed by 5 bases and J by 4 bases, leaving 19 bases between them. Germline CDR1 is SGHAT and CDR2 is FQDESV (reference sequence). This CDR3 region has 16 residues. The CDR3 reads CASSTQGGVFADTQYF. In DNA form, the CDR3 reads TGTGCCAGCAGCACACAGGGTGGCGTGTTTGCAGATACGCAGTATTTT.

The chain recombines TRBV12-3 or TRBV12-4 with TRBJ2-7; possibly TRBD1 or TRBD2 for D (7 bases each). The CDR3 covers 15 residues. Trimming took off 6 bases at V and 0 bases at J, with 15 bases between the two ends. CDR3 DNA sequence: TGTGCCAGCAGCAGGGGGGGTCCAAGCTCCTACGAGCAGTACTTC. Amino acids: CASSRGGPSSYEQYF.

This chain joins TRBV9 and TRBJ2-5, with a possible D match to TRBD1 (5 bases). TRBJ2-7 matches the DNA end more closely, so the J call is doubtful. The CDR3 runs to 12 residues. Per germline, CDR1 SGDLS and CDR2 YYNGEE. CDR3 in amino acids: CASSETGLEQYF. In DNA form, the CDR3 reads TGTGCCAGCAGCGAAACAGGTCTCGAGCAGTACTTC.

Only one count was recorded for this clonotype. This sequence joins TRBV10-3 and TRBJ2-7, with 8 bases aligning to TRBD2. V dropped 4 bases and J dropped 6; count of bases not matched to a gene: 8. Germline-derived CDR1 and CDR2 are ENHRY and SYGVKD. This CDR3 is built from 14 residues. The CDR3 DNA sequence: TGTGCCATCAGTGCCCCCCGGGGGGGCGGCGAGCAGTACTTC. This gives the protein CAISAPRGGGEQYF.

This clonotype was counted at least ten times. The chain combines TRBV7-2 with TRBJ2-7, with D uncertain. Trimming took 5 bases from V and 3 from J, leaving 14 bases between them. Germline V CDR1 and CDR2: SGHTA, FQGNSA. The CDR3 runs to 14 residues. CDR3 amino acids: CASSPSPTYYEQYF. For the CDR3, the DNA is TGTGCCAGCAGCCCATCCCCTACTTACTACGAGCAGTACTTC.

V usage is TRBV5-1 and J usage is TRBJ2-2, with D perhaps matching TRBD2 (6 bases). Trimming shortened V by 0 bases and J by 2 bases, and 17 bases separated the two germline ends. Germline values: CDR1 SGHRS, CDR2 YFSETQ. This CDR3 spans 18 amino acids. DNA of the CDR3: TGCGCCAGCAGCTTGGAGGGAGGCCTCCGCTTTAACACCGGGGAGCTGTTTTTT. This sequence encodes CASSLEGGLRFNTGELFF.

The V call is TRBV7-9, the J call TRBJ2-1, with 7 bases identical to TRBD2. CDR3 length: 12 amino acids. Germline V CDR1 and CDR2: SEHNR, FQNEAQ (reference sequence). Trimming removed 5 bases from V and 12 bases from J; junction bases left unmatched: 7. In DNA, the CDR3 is TGTGCCAGCAGCCCCGATGGACTAGGGCAGTTCTTC. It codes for CASSPDGLGQFF.

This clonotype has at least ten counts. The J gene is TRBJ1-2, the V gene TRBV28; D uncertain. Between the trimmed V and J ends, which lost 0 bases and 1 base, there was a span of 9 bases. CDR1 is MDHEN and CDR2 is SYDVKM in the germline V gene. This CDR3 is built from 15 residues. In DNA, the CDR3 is TGTGCCAGCAGTTTATGGCGGGCCGTTAACTATGGCTACACCTTC. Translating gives CASSLWRAVNYGYTF.